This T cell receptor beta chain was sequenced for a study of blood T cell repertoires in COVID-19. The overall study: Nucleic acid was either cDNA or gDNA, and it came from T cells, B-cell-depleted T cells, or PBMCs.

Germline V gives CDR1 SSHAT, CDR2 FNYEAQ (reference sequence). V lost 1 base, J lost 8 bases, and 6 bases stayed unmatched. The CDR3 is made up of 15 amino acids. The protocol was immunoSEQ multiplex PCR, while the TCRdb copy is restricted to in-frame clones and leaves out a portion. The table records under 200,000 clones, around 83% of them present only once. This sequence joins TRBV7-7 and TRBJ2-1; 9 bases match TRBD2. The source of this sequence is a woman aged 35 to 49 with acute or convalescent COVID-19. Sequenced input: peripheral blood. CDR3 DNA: TGTGCCAGCAGCTTAGGGTTAGCGGGAGTACATGAGCAGTTCTTC. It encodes CASSLGLAGVHEQFF.